Below, one T cell receptor beta chain is given with its context. Antigen unknown. Trimming shortened V by 5 bases and J by 1 base, and 16 bases separated the two germline ends. The CDR3 contains 16 residues. Germline CDR1 reads MDHEN; CDR2 reads SYDVKM. The protocol was immunoSEQ multiplex PCR, while the TCRdb copy is restricted to in-frame clones and leaves out a portion. The sample lists 14,000 or so clones; 84% were seen once. Sample time point: approximately eleven-day in vitro stimulation with candidate neoantigen peptide 4. TCRs were sequenced from a few patients responding to pembrolizumab. A no-peptide control culture served as baseline for clone fold changes. This sample was included in a study of PD-1 blockade in mismatch repair-deficient tumors. Looking at the study overall: Patients had approximately 12 mismatch repair-deficient cancer types and were previously treated and progressing.

Study results and limitations: Rapid post-treatment expansion, then contraction, generally preceding radiologic response, marked tumor-resident clones.

The sample was cells cultured in vitro, taken from a patient treated with pembrolizumab. V and J are TRBV28 and TRBJ2-3; possible D gene TRBD1, 6 bases. The TCR originated in an adult with mismatch repair-deficient cancer. The CDR3, as DNA: TGTGCCAGCAGTCCCAGAGGGGGACCCGGCACAGATACGCAGTATTTT. This codes for CASSPRGGPGTDTQYF. The entire variable domain, with the rest obtained from reference TRBV28 and TRBJ2-3, is as follows: DVKVTQSSRYLVKRTGEKVFLECVQDMDHENMFWYRQDPGLGLRLIYFSYDVKMKEKGDIPEGYSVSREKKERFSLILESASTNQTSMYLCASSPRGGPGTDTQYFGPGTRLTVL.